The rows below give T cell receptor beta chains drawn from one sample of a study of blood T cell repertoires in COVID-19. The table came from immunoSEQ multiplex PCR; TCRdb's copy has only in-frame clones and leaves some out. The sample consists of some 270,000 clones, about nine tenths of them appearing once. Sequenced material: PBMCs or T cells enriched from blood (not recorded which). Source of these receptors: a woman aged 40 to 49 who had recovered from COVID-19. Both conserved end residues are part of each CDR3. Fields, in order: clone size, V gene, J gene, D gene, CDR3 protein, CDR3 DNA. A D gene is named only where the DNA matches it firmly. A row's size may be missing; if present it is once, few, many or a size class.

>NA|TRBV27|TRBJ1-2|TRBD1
CASSSAGGSSGGYTF
TGTGCCAGCAGTTCGGCAGGGGGCAGTTCAGGTGGCTACACCTTC
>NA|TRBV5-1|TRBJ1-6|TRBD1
CASSLASTGGNSPLHF
TGCGCCAGCAGCTTGGCCTCAACAGGGGGGAATTCACCCCTCCACTTT
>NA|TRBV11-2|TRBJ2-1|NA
CASSLVGAYEQFF
TGTGCCAGCAGCTTAGTAGGAGCGTATGAGCAGTTCTTC
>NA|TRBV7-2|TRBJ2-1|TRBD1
CASSLVRDRNNEQFF
TGTGCCAGCAGCTTAGTTCGGGACAGAAACAATGAGCAGTTCTTC
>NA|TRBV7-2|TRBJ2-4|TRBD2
CASSSGLAGNIQYF
TGTGCCAGCAGCTCGGGACTAGCTGGAAACATTCAGTACTTC
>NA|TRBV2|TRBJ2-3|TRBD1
CASSDSRRTGAFTDTQYF
TGTGCCAGCAGTGACTCCAGACGGACAGGGGCGTTCACAGATACGCAGTATTTT
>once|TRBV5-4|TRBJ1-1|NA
CASSSGVREKGNTEAFF
TGTGCCAGCAGCTCAGGAGTCCGGGAGAAAGGAAACACTGAAGCTTTCTTT
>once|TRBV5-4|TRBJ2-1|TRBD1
CASSLDRGTYNEQFF
TGTGCCAGCAGCCTGGACAGGGGGACCTACAATGAGCAGTTCTTC
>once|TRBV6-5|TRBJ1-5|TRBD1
CASSGDRGLNQPQHF
TGTGCCAGCAGCGGGGACAGGGGGCTGAATCAGCCCCAGCATTTT
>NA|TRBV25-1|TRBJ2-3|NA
CANHHLKGGTDTQYF
TGTGCCAATCACCACTTAAAGGGGGGCACAGATACGCAGTATTTT
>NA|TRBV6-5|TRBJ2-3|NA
CASSYSSQSRDTQYF
TGTGCCAGCAGTTACTCGTCTCAGAGCAGGGATACGCAGTATTTT
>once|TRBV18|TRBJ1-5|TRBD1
CASSPTDRGGNQPQHF
TGTGCCAGCTCACCAACAGACAGGGGTGGCAATCAGCCCCAGCATTTT
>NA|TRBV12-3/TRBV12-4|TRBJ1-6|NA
CASSSDSRALHF
TGTGCCAGCAGTTCCGACTCGAGGGCCCTCCACTTT
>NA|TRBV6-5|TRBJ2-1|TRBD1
CASRLRTGFNEQFF
TGTGCCAGCAGGCTTAGGACAGGGTTCAATGAGCAGTTCTTC
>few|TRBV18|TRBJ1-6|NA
CASSGDSENSPLHF
TGTGCCAGCTCAGGGGACTCGGAAAATTCACCCCTCCACTTT
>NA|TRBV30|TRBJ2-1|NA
CASTGRVTYNEQFF
TGTGCCTCTACGGGCAGGGTAACCTACAATGAGCAGTTCTTC
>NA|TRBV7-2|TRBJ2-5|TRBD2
CASSLGIVASGAQETQYF
TGTGCCAGCAGCTTAGGAATTGTGGCTAGCGGAGCCCAAGAGACCCAGTACTTC
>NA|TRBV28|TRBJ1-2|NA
CASSRLLGNYGYTF
TGTGCCAGCAGCCGCCTACTCGGGAACTATGGCTACACCTTC
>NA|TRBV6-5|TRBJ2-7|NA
CASSYDGGSQYF
TGTGCCAGCAGTTACGATGGGGGGTCTCAGTACTTC
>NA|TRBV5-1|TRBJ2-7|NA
CASSLGYGNYEQYF
TGCGCCAGCAGCTTGGGATACGGGAACTACGAGCAGTACTTC
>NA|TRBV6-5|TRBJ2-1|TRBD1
CASREDRGLYNEQFF
TGTGCCAGCAGAGAGGACAGGGGGCTTTACAATGAGCAGTTCTTC
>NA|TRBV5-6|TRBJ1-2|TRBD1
CATLRGQANYGYTF
TGTGCCACCTTACGGGGACAGGCTAACTATGGCTACACCTTC
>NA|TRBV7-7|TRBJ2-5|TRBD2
CASSPLAGRGETQYF
TGTGCTAGCAGCCCTTTAGCGGGAAGGGGAGAGACCCAGTACTTC
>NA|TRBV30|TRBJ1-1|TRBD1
CAWSTGQGALGAFF
TGTGCCTGGAGCACGGGACAGGGGGCGTTGGGAGCTTTCTTT
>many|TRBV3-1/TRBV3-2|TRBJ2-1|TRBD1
CASSQVRDSYNEQFF
TGTGCCAGCAGCCAAGTACGGGACAGCTACAATGAGCAGTTCTTC
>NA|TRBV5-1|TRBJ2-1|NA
CASSLAGVISYNEQFF
TGCGCCAGCAGCTTGGCAGGGGTAATCTCCTACAATGAGCAGTTCTTC